This T cell receptor (beta chain) comes out of a study of blood T cell repertoires in COVID-19. Study-level information: Sites in the United States, Italy and Spain provided acute and convalescent COVID-19 samples.

Trimming shortened V by 5 bases and J by 7 bases, and 8 bases separated the two germline ends. Looked up from germline, CDR1 is LNHDA and CDR2 is SQIVND (reference sequence). This CDR3 is 12 amino acids long. As originally analysed: Amplified reference gene primers provided the basis for estimating nucleated cell counts. Profiled with immunoSEQ multiplex PCR; TCRdb holds only in-frame clones, not every one. That table is the source of V, J and clone size, and D and trimming were worked out from the DNA. The sample has about 140,000 clones; 60% to 80% are singletons. This chain connects TRBV19 to TRBJ2-2, with D tentatively TRBD2 (5 bases). Specimen: PBMCs or T cells enriched from blood (not recorded which). This clonotype was sampled from a woman aged 50 to 65 who had recovered from COVID-19. This CDR3 reads CASSREGGELFF. CDR3 nucleotides: TGTGCCAGTAGTCGAGAGGGCGGGGAGCTGTTTTTT.